This T cell receptor beta chain was identified in a study of shared clonotypes between healthy human individuals. For the study at large: Every donor yielded three CD4 naive, three CD4 memory, two CD8 naive and one CD8 memory plate.

The study's findings and limits: Genetic and exposure-history diversity was limited by the few donors.

Germline V gene sequence: CDR1 MDHEN, CDR2 SYDVKM. Trimming cost V 6 bases and J 0 bases, with 14 bases left between them. The CDR3 totals 16 residues. TCRdb's table, derived via immunoSEQ multiplex PCR, lists solely in-frame clones and lacks some. Here the sample spans about 1 million clones, approximately 68% being singletons. Turning to this clone: Its antigen remains unknown.

What was sequenced was memory CD4+ T cells sorted from blood. Subset defined: CD45RA-negative fraction. The receptor was isolated from a man younger than 30 in good health. The V call is TRBV28, the J call TRBJ1-4; D perhaps matches TRBD1 (6 bases). As DNA, the CDR3 is TGTGCCAGCAGCCCTCGACAGGATACAACTAATGAAAAACTGTTTTTT. Residues: CASSPRQDTTNEKLFF.